The present T cell receptor beta chain was sequenced within a study of blood T cell repertoires in COVID-19. Study in general: Donors in the United States, Italy and Spain gave samples during acute or convalescent COVID-19. PBMCs, B-cell-depleted T cells, or T cells provided the cDNA or gDNA that made up the material.

Per germline, CDR1 SEHNR and CDR2 FQNEAQ (reference sequence). The CDR3 contains 13 residues. Between the trimmed V and J ends, which lost 6 bases and 0 bases, there was a span of 8 bases. Authors' data handling: It was from reference gene primer amplification that nucleated cell counts were estimated. Measured with immunoSEQ multiplex PCR; TCRdb has only the in-frame clones, and not every one. V, J and clone size were drawn from that table, and D and trimming were deduced from the DNA. The sample gives about 260,000 clones, over 70% of which show up once; over 1.2% is in the top ten. This clone was observed once. Other nucleotide sequences in the sample specify the same CDR3.

The chain recombines TRBV7-9 with TRBJ1-1, with D possibly being TRBD1 (5 bases). Sequenced: peripheral blood. The TCR was taken from a woman in her forties who had recovered from COVID-19. The CDR3: CASSQGVNTEAFF. DNA for the CDR3: TGTGCCAGCAGTCAGGGCGTGAACACTGAAGCTTTCTTT.